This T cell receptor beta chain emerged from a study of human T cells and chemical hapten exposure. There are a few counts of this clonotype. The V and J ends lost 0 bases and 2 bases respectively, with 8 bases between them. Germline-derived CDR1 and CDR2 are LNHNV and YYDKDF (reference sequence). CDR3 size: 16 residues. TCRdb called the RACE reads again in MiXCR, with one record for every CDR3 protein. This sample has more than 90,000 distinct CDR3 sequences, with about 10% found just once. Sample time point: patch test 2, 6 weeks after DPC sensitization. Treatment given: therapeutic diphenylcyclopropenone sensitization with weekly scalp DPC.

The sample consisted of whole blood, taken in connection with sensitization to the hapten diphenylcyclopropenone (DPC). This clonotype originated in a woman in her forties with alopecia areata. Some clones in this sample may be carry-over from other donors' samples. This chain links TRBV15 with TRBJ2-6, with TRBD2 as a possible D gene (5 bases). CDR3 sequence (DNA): TGTGCCACCAGCAGAGATCCGAGGGCTGGGGCCAACGTCCTGACTTTC. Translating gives CATSRDPRAGANVLTF.